These 23 T cell receptor beta chains originate from one sample sequenced in a study of OX40 agonist ivuxolimab in advanced cancers. This table comes from immunoSEQ multiplex PCR, and its TCRdb copy is limited to in-frame clones, with some not included. The table includes approximately 76,000 clones, 70% to 90% detected once. The sequences come from CD4+ or CD8+ T cells sorted from blood, collected in a trial of the OX40 agonist ivuxolimab. The receptor source for this set is an adult with an advanced solid tumor such as melanoma, head and neck, liver or kidney cancer.

The gene calls are TRBV6-1 and TRBJ2-7; possibly TRBD1 for D (6 bases). CDR1 and CDR2 (germline): MNHNS, SASEGT. This CDR3 is 15 amino acids long. Deletions cut 4 bases from V and 4 bases from J, with 17 bases between. The CDR3 region has the DNA TGTGCCAGCAGTGGATTGGACAGACAGTTATACGAGCAGTACTTC. Its translation is CASSGLDRQLYEQYF.

The CDR3 bases are TGCGCCAGCAGCCAAGATCGGTCGGAAAGGGGGAATGAAAAACTGTTTTTT. It encodes CASSQDRSERGNEKLFF. The chain employs TRBV4-1 and TRBJ1-4; D may be TRBD1 (6 bases). CDR1 MGHRA and CDR2 YSYEKL come from the germline V gene. Trimming shortened V by 0 bases and J by 5 bases, and 16 bases separated the two germline ends. The CDR3 consists of 17 residues.

This rearrangement joins TRBV10-3 to TRBJ2-2, with a weak D call TRBD2 (7 bases). Germline V gives CDR1 ENHRY, CDR2 SYGVKD. The CDR3 is made up of 15 amino acids. V lost 10 bases and J 0 bases, leaving 15 bases between the germline ends. Here the CDR3 DNA reads TGTGCCACCACAAGGGGGGGCGCGAACACCGGGGAGCTGTTTTTT. Encoded protein: CATTRGGANTGELFF.

V gene TRBV2 combines with J gene TRBJ2-6, with 8 nucleotides matching TRBD2. The CDR3 is 18 amino acids. The V gene's germline CDR1 is SNHLY and CDR2 FYNNEI. Trimming cost V 0 bases and J 0 bases; bases outside gene matches: 4. In DNA, the CDR3 is TGTGCCAGCAGTGAAGCCGGGAGGGGGGGCTCTGGGGCCAACGTCCTGACTTTC. Encoded protein: CASSEAGRGGSGANVLTF.

V gene TRBV27 combines with J gene TRBJ2-5; the match to TRBD2 covers 7 bases. Looked up from germline, CDR1 is MNHEY and CDR2 is SMNVEV (reference sequence). The V and J ends lost 5 bases and 5 bases, in that order; junction bases with no gene match: 14. The CDR3 has 16 amino acids. The CDR3 region is CASSPQFRGTTETQYF. CDR3 bases: TGTGCCAGCAGTCCGCAATTCCGAGGGACTACGGAGACCCAGTACTTC.

The chain joins TRBV5-8 to TRBJ1-5, with a tentative D call TRBD1 (6 bases). The germline CDR1 and CDR2 sequences are SGHTS and YDEGEE. V gave up 3 bases and J gave up 2 bases, with 15 bases separating them. The CDR3 spans 16 residues. CDR3 in amino acids: CASSWRLRGGNQPQHF. For the CDR3, the DNA is TGTGCCAGCAGCTGGAGACTCAGGGGAGGCAATCAGCCCCAGCATTTT. Variable domain in full (rest from reference TRBV5-8 and TRBJ1-5): EAGVTQSPTHLIKTRGQQATLRCSPISGHTSVYWYQQALGLGLQFLLWYDEGEERNRGNFPPRFSGRQFPNYSSELNVNALELEDSALYLCASSWRLRGGNQPQHFGDGTRLSIL.

This clone appeared a few times. This chain connects TRBV28 to TRBJ1-1; perhaps TRBD1 as D (5 bases). Trimming removed 5 bases at V and 10 bases at J, with 14 bases between. This CDR3 comprises 12 residues. Germline-derived CDR1 and CDR2 are MDHEN and SYDVKM. CDR3 coding DNA: TGTGCCAGCAGTGACCGGGACCGCGGAGCTTTCTTT. Translating it yields CASSDRDRGAFF.

The chain employs TRBV18 and TRBJ2-1; D remains ambiguous. Trimming took off 2 bases at V and 2 bases at J, with 13 bases between the two ends. The CDR3 is 16 residues long. Looked up from germline, CDR1 is KGHSH and CDR2 is LQKENI. CDR3 nucleotides: TGTGCCAGCTCACCAGGGATGGCAGTCCCCTACAATGAGCAGTTCTTC. The encoded protein is CASSPGMAVPYNEQFF.

The chain carries TRBV5-5 and TRBJ2-2; D ambiguous. Germline V lookup: CDR1 SGHKS, CDR2 YYEKEE (reference sequence). The CDR3 sequence is 13 residues long. Trimming removed 0 bases from V and 1 base from J, with 1 base in between. CDR3 coding DNA: TGTGCCAGCAGCTTGGTGAACACCGGGGAGCTGTTTTTT. This gives the protein CASSLVNTGELFF.

The chain recombines TRBV5-1 with TRBJ1-1, with D possibly TRBD1 on 5 matching bases. CDR1 SGHRS and CDR2 YFSETQ come from the germline V gene. V dropped 7 bases and J dropped 1 base, with 14 bases sitting between them. The CDR3 contains 14 residues. In DNA, the CDR3 is TGCGCCAGCTTCCCGGGACGGGGGAACACTGAAGCTTTCTTT. Protein product: CASFPGRGNTEAFF.

The chain recombines TRBV4-1 with TRBJ2-7, with 8 bases aligning to TRBD2. Germline CDR1 reads MGHRA; CDR2 reads YSYEKL. The CDR3 extends over 18 amino acids. Trimming removed 2 bases from V and 3 bases from J; junction bases left unmatched: 15. The DNA of the CDR3 is TGCGCCAGCAGCCAAATTAGCGGGGCCACCTCGGCAGACTACGAGCAGTACTTC. Translation: CASSQISGATSADYEQYF.

The chain links TRBV6-5 to TRBJ2-7; D call uncertain. Trimming stripped 6 bases from V and 3 bases from J, with 9 bases between. This CDR3 comprises 12 residues. Germline V gene lookup returns CDR1 MNHEY and CDR2 SVGAGI. The chain's CDR3 is CASRGPIYEQYF. DNA for the CDR3: TGTGCCAGCAGAGGACCAATCTACGAGCAGTACTTC.

The chain has TRBV4-3 and TRBJ2-7; 7 nucleotides match TRBD1. The CDR3 contains 15 residues. Germline V gives CDR1 LGHNA, CDR2 YSLEER. With 1 base clipped from V and 2 bases from J, the junction kept 5 bases outside the gene matches. The DNA of the CDR3 is TGCGCCAGCAGCCAAGGATGGGACAGAACCTACGAGCAGTACTTC. Its protein product is CASSQGWDRTYEQYF.

The V call is TRBV29-1, the J call TRBJ1-2, with 10 bases identical to TRBD1. Germline V CDR1 and CDR2: SQVTM, ANQGSEA. This CDR3 is built from 13 residues. The trim removed 5 bases at V and 5 bases at J, leaving 5 bases unmatched. CDR3: CSVRRTGGYGYTF. In DNA, the CDR3 is TGCAGCGTTCGTCGGACAGGGGGGTATGGCTACACCTTC.

J is TRBJ2-7 and V is TRBV7-2; no clear D. The CDR3 runs to 12 residues. Per the germline V gene, CDR1 is SGHTA and CDR2 is FQGNSA. Trimming took 4 bases from V and 1 from J, leaving 5 bases between them. The CDR3 reads CASSSLSYEQYF. CDR3 nucleotides: TGTGCCAGCAGCTCGTTATCCTACGAGCAGTACTTC.

This clone was observed once. J is TRBJ1-2 and V is TRBV7-2, with D perhaps TRBD1 (6 bases). CDR3 size: 13 residues. In germline, CDR1 is SGHTA, CDR2 FQGNSA. The V and J ends lost 1 base and 7 bases respectively, with 10 bases between them. The CDR3 nucleotides are TGTGCCAGCAGCTTAGACAGGGTGGGTGGCTACACCTTC. Translated, it gives CASSLDRVGGYTF.

The chain combines TRBV15 with TRBJ1-5, with D unclear. Germline CDR1 is LNHNV and CDR2 is YYDKDF (reference sequence). Trimming cost V 1 base and J 7 bases, with 8 bases left between them. The CDR3 runs to 13 residues. The CDR3 sequence: CATSRVGLQPQHF. DNA for the CDR3: TGTGCCACCAGCAGAGTCGGGTTGCAGCCCCAGCATTTT.

This clone has just one count. The rearrangement joins TRBV6-5 to TRBJ2-7; 8 bases line up with TRBD2. The J segment lost 2 bases and the V segment lost 0 bases, leaving 6 bases of the junction unmatched. The CDR3 extends over 16 amino acids. Germline CDR1 and CDR2: MNHEY and SVGAGI. Here the CDR3 DNA reads TGTGCCAGCAGTTACTCTACGGGGGGGGTTACCTACGAGCAGTACTTC. Its protein product is CASSYSTGGVTYEQYF.

V is TRBV7-8 and J is TRBJ2-2; 7 bases agree with TRBD2. This CDR3 is 14 amino acids long. Germline assignment: CDR1 SGHVS and CDR2 FQNEAQ. The junction had 7 bases not matched to a gene; V was cut back by 8 bases and J by 4 bases. CDR3 coding DNA: TGTGCCAGCGGGGAAACTAGCGTCACCGGGGAGCTGTTTTTT. Encoded protein: CASGETSVTGELFF.

This clone appeared a single time. The rearrangement links TRBV19 to TRBJ2-7; D could derive from TRBD1 or TRBD2 (5 bases each). Germline V gene data show CDR1 as LNHDA and CDR2 as SQIVND (reference sequence). The CDR3 is 15 amino acids. Trimming cost V 5 bases and J 3 bases, with 17 bases left between them. The CDR3 DNA reads as TGTGCCAGTAGTCCCCGGGGCCCAACCCTCTACGAGCAGTACTTC. Residues: CASSPRGPTLYEQYF.

The chain combines TRBV7-9 with TRBJ2-7; either TRBD1 or TRBD2 may supply D (5 bases each). Trimming took off 5 bases at V and 2 bases at J, with 16 bases between the two ends. Germline V CDR1 and CDR2: SEHNR, FQNEAQ (reference sequence). The CDR3 runs 15 residues. CDR3 DNA: TGTGCCAGCAGCCCCGACCCGGGACGCCCCTACGAGCAGTACTTC. Protein product: CASSPDPGRPYEQYF.

The rearrangement joins TRBV7-6 to TRBJ1-1; D gene ambiguous. V lost 5 bases and J lost 3, with 7 bases in between. The CDR3 is made up of 12 amino acids. Germline V CDR1 and CDR2: SGHVS, FNYEAQ. DNA of the CDR3: TGTGCCAGCAGCCTCCTTGACACTGAAGCTTTCTTT. It specifies CASSLLDTEAFF.

This clone was observed a handful of times. The genes are TRBV5-1 and TRBJ2-4; 7 nucleotides agree with TRBD2. J lost 0 bases, V lost 4 bases, and 10 bases had no gene match. CDR3 length: 17 residues. Germline V CDR1 and CDR2: SGHRS, YFSETQ. The CDR3 DNA sequence: TGCGCCAGCAGCGTCTCCCCGGGGAGGGTAGCCAAAAACATTCAGTACTTC. As protein: CASSVSPGRVAKNIQYF. The whole variable domain, remainder taken from reference TRBV5-1 and TRBJ2-4, is KAGVTQTPRYLIKTRGQQVTLSCSPISGHRSVSWYQQTPGQGLQFLFEYFSETQRNKGNFPGRFSGRQFSNSRSEMNVSTLELGDSALYLCASSVSPGRVAKNIQYFGAGTRLSVL.